The present TCR beta chain was sequenced within a study of shared clonotypes between healthy human individuals. Germline-derived CDR1 and CDR2 are MGHRA and YSYEKL. The CDR3 spans 15 residues. The V gene end was trimmed by 2 bases and the J gene end by 12 bases; junction bases not matched to a gene: 15. Measured with immunoSEQ multiplex PCR; TCRdb has only the in-frame clones, and not every one. The data show about 2,500,000 clones, with approximately 94% seen just once and more than 0.12% held by the top ten. The investigators split CD4+ cells into a CD45RA+ naive subset and a CD45RA-negative memory subset.

This sequence was found in a young man in good health. The sequenced sample consisted of naive CD4+ T cells sorted from blood. Subset in this sample: CD45RA+ positively selected. The chain is built from TRBV4-1 and TRBJ1-2; 7 bases match TRBD1. The CDR3 DNA sequence: TGCGCCAGCAGCCAACTATTACCGGGACAGTTCCCCCACACCTTC. Translation gives CASSQLLPGQFPHTF.